This T cell receptor beta chain was sequenced during a study of blood T cell repertoires in COVID-19. Profiling relied on immunoSEQ multiplex PCR, and the TCRdb table lists in-frame clones only, not all of them. Among hundreds of thousands of clones listed, roughly 79% were seen once. V was pared by 3 bases and J by 1 base, with 11 bases between. CDR3 length equals 15 residues. CDR1 is KGHSY, CDR2 FQNENV, per germline. This clone came up a few times. The chain carries TRBV16 and TRBJ2-3; D perhaps matches TRBD1 (6 bases). The sequencing input was peripheral blood. The source of this sequence is a woman older than 75 with COVID-19, enrolled during active disease. The CDR3 region has the DNA TGTGCCAGCAGCCAGTTGGACAGCGGCACAGATACGCAGTATTTT. This codes for CASSQLDSGTDTQYF. The variable domain in full, with the rest retrieved from reference TRBV16 and TRBJ2-3, is GEEVAQTPKHLVRGEGQKAKLYCAPIKGHSYVFWYQQVLKNEFKFLISFQNENVFDETGMPKERFSAKCLPNSPCSLEIQATKLEDSAVYFCASSQLDSGTDTQYFGPGTRLTVL.